Listed below are T cell receptor beta chains from one sample, sequenced in a study of blood T cell repertoires in COVID-19. Libraries were prepared by immunoSEQ multiplex PCR; TCRdb keeps only in-frame clonotypes and omits some of them. The table lists 200,000 to 250,000 clones, approximately 81% of them singletons. Input material: peripheral blood. The source of these receptors is a man aged 35 to 55 with acute or convalescent COVID-19. CDR3s leave out the opening cysteine and the closing phenylalanine or tryptophan. The order of the fields is J gene, V gene, clone size, CDR3 protein. Part of the rows lack a size; the others show once, few, many or a class for expanded clones.

TRBJ1-1 | TRBV29-1 | NA | SVGQGRAEAF
TRBJ2-1 | TRBV6-5 | NA | ASSLDRGRPNEQF
TRBJ1-1 | TRBV18 | NA | ASSTIEGTEAF
TRBJ1-5 | TRBV2 | NA | ASSETPGGAGNQPQH
TRBJ1-1 | TRBV27 | NA | ASSLWPGQAMNTEAF
TRBJ2-3 | TRBV7-2 | NA | ASSWGGLTGTDTQY
TRBJ1-2 | TRBV4-1 | NA | ASSQEKRGYGYT
TRBJ2-7 | TRBV14 | NA | ASSQEASASYEQY
TRBJ2-3 | TRBV2 | NA | ASSGTSGGAGDTQY
TRBJ1-5 | TRBV21-1 | few | ASIEPGGKVQPQH
TRBJ1-2 | TRBV3-1/TRBV3-2 | NA | ASSQSRGGGYT
TRBJ2-5 | TRBV5-6 | NA | ASSGGSSAKQETQY
TRBJ2-3 | TRBV9 | NA | ASSVGAGGARTDTQY
TRBJ2-2 | TRBV11-3 | NA | ASSPGIADTPGLF
TRBJ2-7 | TRBV6-5 | NA | ASSRDTPGEQY
TRBJ1-3 | TRBV5-1 | once | ASSLAGSPAGNTIY
TRBJ2-1 | TRBV7-9 | NA | ASSLGSGTDNEQF
TRBJ1-2 | TRBV7-9 | NA | ATRALELGGAHYGYT
TRBJ2-7 | TRBV6-6 | NA | ASSPRPIQSYEQY
TRBJ2-6 | TRBV19 | NA | ASIDRTGANVLT
TRBJ1-2 | TRBV12-3/TRBV12-4 | once | ASGVGGIYGYT
TRBJ1-2 | TRBV27 | few | ASSLSVSGLYGYT
TRBJ2-7 | TRBV11-2 | NA | ASSFASSYEQY
TRBJ1-4 | TRBV5-1 | NA | ASSTGQPNEKLF
TRBJ1-1 | TRBV5-1 | NA | ASRSQKTEAF
TRBJ1-5 | TRBV21-1 | NA | ASSKYRTPQH
TRBJ2-7 | TRBV25-1 | once | ASRTGGGGEQY
TRBJ1-6 | TRBV5-4 | few | ASSLDPGGNSPLH
TRBJ2-7 | TRBV6-5 | NA | ASRARVYEQY
TRBJ1-1 | TRBV30 | NA | AGTTGRLNTEAF
TRBJ1-6 | TRBV30 | few | AWNPEQGRGSPLH
TRBJ1-3 | TRBV3-1/TRBV3-2 | NA | ASSQDLGGGNTIY
TRBJ2-7 | TRBV6-5 | NA | ASRRQGPYEQY
TRBJ1-1 | TRBV29-1 | NA | SVMANTEAF
TRBJ1-1 | TRBV19 | NA | ASSIAPTGKVSAF
TRBJ1-1 | TRBV7-9 | NA | ASSLGTANTEAF
TRBJ1-4 | TRBV3-1/TRBV3-2 | NA | ASSGTGGEKLF
TRBJ2-2 | TRBV7-3 | NA | ASSLTSSGELF
TRBJ2-1 | TRBV9 | once | ASSVPGTNNEQF
TRBJ1-1 | TRBV7-9 | NA | ASSLGQFEAF
TRBJ2-7 | TRBV6-6 | NA | ASSYSVGLSSYEQY
TRBJ2-4 | TRBV13 | few | ASSLVDLARGNIQY
TRBJ2-2 | TRBV3-1/TRBV3-2 | NA | ASSPPGQTGELF
TRBJ1-3 | TRBV7-2 | NA | ASTVEDSSGNTIY
TRBJ1-6 | TRBV18 | NA | ASSPRDRENSPLH
TRBJ1-5 | TRBV3-1/TRBV3-2 | NA | ASSQSPGGWQPQH
TRBJ1-2 | TRBV6-5 | NA | ASSLQGGYGYT
TRBJ1-1 | TRBV6-5 | NA | ASSRQGEAF
TRBJ2-5 | TRBV9 | NA | ASSVAGGPWETQY
TRBJ2-7 | TRBV6-5 | NA | ASSTRGTYEQY
TRBJ2-2 | TRBV19 | NA | ASSMGDGGELF
TRBJ2-7 | TRBV9 | NA | ASSVDLLTYEQY
TRBJ1-3 | TRBV18 | NA | ASSPGATITSGNTIY
TRBJ1-5 | TRBV12-5 | NA | ASALRDRGQPQH
TRBJ1-1 | TRBV10-1 | NA | ASSEYRGLKYTEAF
TRBJ2-6 | TRBV6-5 | NA | ASSSPGRGVVLT